This T cell receptor (beta chain) stems from a study of CD8 T cells in ankylosing spondylitis. Study-wide results and limits: Within ankylosing spondylitis blood, a TCR beta motif made up of several highly homologous variants appeared to be characteristic. Disease-associated clones were CD8+ and fairly uncommon in peripheral blood.

Trimming took 1 base from V and 4 from J; bases not matched to a gene: 9. In germline, CDR1 is SGHTA, CDR2 FQGNSA. The CDR3 sequence is 17 residues long. Of note for this clonotype: Antigen: not known.

For TCR beta, libraries came from quantitative 5'-RACE with molecular barcodes. MiXCR, run by TCRdb on the 5' RACE reads, gives a single entry per CDR3 protein. This table has 200,000 to 250,000 distinct CDR3 sequences, about 11% appearing once. The receptor comes from a male donor with ankylosing spondylitis or in good health (not recorded which). V gene TRBV7-2 combines with J gene TRBJ2-7; the match to TRBD1 covers 11 bases. Material: blood, either unsorted or a sorted T cell fraction (not recorded which). CDR3 sequence reads: CASSLELWGQGEYEQYF. CDR3 nucleotide sequence: TGTGCCAGCAGCTTAGAGCTCTGGGGACAGGGGGAGTACGAGCAGTACTTC.